A selection of T cell receptor beta chains follows, all from one sample in a study of OX40 agonist ivuxolimab in advanced cancers. Libraries were prepared by immunoSEQ multiplex PCR; TCRdb keeps only in-frame clonotypes and omits some of them. The sample includes some 78,000 clones, 92% of them seen just once. Sequences were derived from CD4+ or CD8+ T cells sorted from blood, sampled in a trial of the OX40 agonist ivuxolimab. These receptors were taken from an adult with an advanced solid tumor such as melanoma, head and neck, liver or kidney cancer. Each CDR3 is given with its conserved first and last residue. D genes are given only for firm matches. The size entry is marked missing in some rows and otherwise reads once, few, many or a size class.

v_gene	d_gene	j_gene	abundance	CDR3aa	CDR3nt
TRBV19	TRBD1	TRBJ1-2	-	CASSMTWTGGLNYGYTF	TGTGCCAGTAGTATGACCTGGACAGGGGGCTTAAACTATGGCTACACCTTC
TRBV19	-	TRBJ2-2	-	CASRFRGANTGELFF	TGTGCCAGTAGGTTCCGGGGTGCGAACACCGGGGAGCTGTTTTTT
TRBV4-2	TRBD2	TRBJ2-7	-	CASSRAQRGSYEQYF	TGTGCCAGCAGCCGAGCCCAGCGGGGTTCCTACGAGCAGTACTTC
TRBV14	-	TRBJ1-6	-	CASSQFRGEYNSPLHF	TGTGCCAGCAGCCAATTTAGGGGCGAATATAATTCACCCCTCCACTTT
TRBV11-2	-	TRBJ1-3	-	CASSLAGAVVGNTIYF	TGTGCCAGCAGCTTAGCAGGGGCTGTCGTTGGAAACACCATATATTTT
TRBV11-2	-	TRBJ1-1	once	CASSSAWLNTEAFF	TGTGCCAGCAGCTCGGCGTGGCTGAACACTGAAGCTTTCTTT
TRBV30	-	TRBJ2-5	-	CAWSRSGETQYF	TGTGCCTGGTCCAGAAGCGGGGAGACCCAGTACTTC
TRBV2	TRBD2	TRBJ2-7	-	CASRARLAPEWYEQYF	TGTGCCAGCAGAGCCCGACTAGCTCCTGAATGGTACGAGCAGTACTTC
TRBV6-5	-	TRBJ1-1	-	CASSTWRAEAFF	TGTGCCAGCAGTACGTGGAGGGCTGAAGCTTTCTTT
TRBV7-6	-	TRBJ2-3	-	CASGRGEVDTQYF	TGTGCCTCTGGAAGGGGGGAGGTAGATACGCAGTATTTT
TRBV6-1	-	TRBJ2-1	-	CASSFSTSRDEQFF	TGTGCCAGCAGCTTCAGCACTAGCAGGGATGAGCAGTTCTTC
TRBV5-6	TRBD1	TRBJ2-5	-	CASSTGGQGAWETQYF	TGTGCCAGCAGCACGGGAGGACAGGGGGCGTGGGAGACCCAGTACTTC
TRBV5-6	-	TRBJ1-3	-	CASSLLDYGNTIYF	TGTGCCAGCAGCTTGCTAGACTATGGAAACACCATATATTTT
TRBV7-9	-	TRBJ1-2	-	CASSFRLPRNGYTF	TGTGCCAGCAGCTTCCGTCTTCCCCGGAATGGCTACACCTTC
TRBV4-2	TRBD2	TRBJ2-5	-	CASSRGGSQETQYF	TGTGCCAGCAGCCGGGGGGGGTCTCAAGAGACCCAGTACTTC